This TCR beta chain is from a study of blood T cell repertoires in COVID-19. The CDR3 length is 13 residues. CDR1 is LNHDA, CDR2 SQIVND, per germline (reference sequence). V was pared by 9 bases and J by 0 bases, with 8 bases between. Clones were read by immunoSEQ multiplex PCR, and TCRdb kept only the in-frame ones, dropping some. The sample shows fewer than 250,000 clones, 83% of them seen only once. The sample consisted of PBMCs or T cells enriched from blood (not recorded which). The sequence derives from a woman between 50 and 59 years old who had been exposed to COVID-19. V and J are TRBV19 and TRBJ1-4; D is undetermined. CDR3 region: CASTGTTNEKLFF. DNA for the CDR3: TGTGCCAGCACGGGGACAACTAATGAAAAACTGTTTTTT.